The following is a T cell receptor beta chain sequence with its context. Its antigen is undetermined. Trimming cost V 5 bases and J 2 bases, with 12 bases left between them. Germline V gene lookup returns CDR1 SGHDN and CDR2 FVKESK. The CDR3 is made up of 14 amino acids. The source material, RNA transcripts, was used to amplify TCR beta CDR3 regions. With the HTBI primer set, the TCR CDR3 went through a first round of RT-PCR. TCRdb called the multiplex PCR reads again in MiXCR, with one record for every CDR3 protein. The top ten clones hold under 8% of a sample with about 660,000 distinct CDR3 sequences, roughly 46% of them seen once. This entry belongs to a study of T cells in Graves' hyperthyroidism and ophthalmopathy. Study outcomes and limitations: Peripheral blood also featured most of the thyroid clonotypes expanded above 0.001. Researchers report that a 13 V-J model separated ophthalmopathy from stable hyperthyroidism.

This sequence originates from an adult man with Graves' disease, either hyperthyroidism or ophthalmopathy (not recorded which). J is TRBJ1-2 and V is TRBV14, with a possible D match to TRBD1 (6 bases). The sequenced material came from peripheral blood or thyroid tissue (not recorded which). The CDR3 sequence: CASSAGTPNYGYTF. As DNA, the CDR3 is TGTGCCAGCAGCGCCGGGACACCAAACTATGGCTACACCTTC.